This TCR beta chain derives from a study of molecular identifiers for immune sequencing clone quantification. Study-wide results and limits: Clones carrying above 20 RNA copies accounted for over 99% of effector molecules, under 1% in naive cells.

TCRdb re-called the PCR reads with MiXCR, one entry per CDR3 protein. Among approximately 630,000 distinct CDR3 sequences, about 25% were seen once, and the ten largest hold 0.6% to 0.9%. As for this clonotype: What it binds is not known. A much larger clone differs by one base, so this may be a read error.

Sorted naive CD8 T cells were those defined as CD8+CD4-CCR7+CD45RA+. CDR3 length equals 11 residues. V was pared by 7 bases and J by 9 bases, with 13 bases between. Germline values: CDR1 MDHEN, CDR2 SYDVKM. The TCR originated in a human donor in good health. Some libraries in this study had Jurkat cell RNA spiked in. Sequencing used naive CD8+ T cells from blood, with Jurkat cell RNA spiked in. Subset noted: FACS-sorted CD8+CD4-CCR7+CD45RA+ naive T cells. The chain links TRBV28 to TRBJ2-7; D not certain. The CDR3 DNA sequence: TGTGCCAGCACCAAACCGGGCGGGCAGTACTTC. Its protein is CASTKPGGQYF.